This TCR beta chain was found in a study of T-cell memory formation after mild COVID-19. The study's findings and limits: Confirmation of SARS-CoV-2 specificity was lacking for second-wave clones peaking day 37. Contracting clones from day 15 to 85 showed balanced CD4/CD8; later expanders favored CD4+. Pre-infection memory carried some responding clones, suggesting that cross-reactive memory joined.

Note on this clonotype: Its cognate antigen is unknown.

Using its own MiXCR run on the 5' RACE reads, TCRdb lists one record per CDR3 protein. Here the sample spans under 400,000 distinct CDR3 sequences, under 25% being singletons. Trimming pared 8 bases from V and 9 bases from J, leaving 11 bases between. Germline V gene data show CDR1 as SNHLY and CDR2 as FYNNEI. The CDR3 length is 11 residues. Input material: PBMCs or a T cell subset sorted from them (not recorded which). This clonotype was obtained from an adult woman who had mild COVID-19 (a few samples of this study predate the infection). Cell type and time point are not known. The V gene is TRBV2, the J gene TRBJ2-1; no reliable D call. CDR3 amino acids: CASGRQSEQFF. CDR3 in DNA: TGTGCCAGCGGTAGGCAGAGTGAGCAGTTCTTC. Filled out from reference TRBV2 and TRBJ2-1, the complete variable domain reads EPEVTQTPSHQVTQMGQEVILRCVPISNHLYFYWYRQILGQKVEFLVSFYNNEISEKSEIFDDQFSVERPDGSNFTLKIRSTKLEDSAMYFCASGRQSEQFFGPGTRLTVL.